The 4 T cell receptor beta chains below all came from one sample that was sequenced in a study of cytomegalovirus exposure and HLA in healthy donors. PCR employed 60 Vbeta and 13 Jbeta primers. The table came from immunoSEQ multiplex PCR; TCRdb's copy has only in-frame clones and leaves some out. Among 200,000 to 250,000 clones listed, approximately 84% were seen once. The sample consisted of PBMCs. These receptors were obtained from a woman aged 40 to 50 in good health and CMV-seronegative.

The V and J genes are TRBV10-3 and TRBJ2-2; D unresolved. Germline CDR1 reads ENHRY; CDR2 reads SYGVKD. This CDR3 comprises 15 residues. Trimming left V 2 bases short and J 0 bases short, with 7 bases between. CDR3 sequence reads: CAISEPLANTGELFF. Written as DNA, the CDR3 is TGTGCCATCAGTGAGCCTCTCGCGAACACCGGGGAGCTGTTTTTT.

The chain links TRBV5-4 to TRBJ2-7; D is perhaps TRBD1 (6 bases). The V gene's germline CDR1 is SGHNT and CDR2 YYREEE (reference sequence). Trimming removed 5 bases from V and 3 bases from J, with 18 bases in between. The CDR3 is 15 amino acids. CDR3 residues: CASSSSQGAIYEQYF. The CDR3 nucleotides are TGTGCCAGCAGTTCCTCACAGGGTGCCATCTACGAGCAGTACTTC.

The chain has TRBV5-4 and TRBJ2-6; TRBD1 matches at 10 bases. Germline-derived CDR1 and CDR2 are SGHNT and YYREEE (reference sequence). The CDR3 consists of 17 residues. J lost 1 base, V lost 4 bases, and 5 bases had no gene match. CDR3 region: CASSAGTGVSGANVLTF. In DNA, the CDR3 is TGTGCCAGCAGCGCGGGGACAGGGGTGTCTGGGGCCAACGTCCTGACTTTC. Filled out from reference TRBV5-4 and TRBJ2-6, the complete variable domain reads ETGVTQSPTHLIKTRGQQVTLRCSSQSGHNTVSWYQQALGQGPQFIFQYYREEENGRGNFPPRFSGLQFPNYSSELNVNALELDDSALYLCASSAGTGVSGANVLTFGAGSRLTVL.

Comments on this clone: Other DNA sequences in this sample translate to the same CDR3. This CDR3 reads CASSYRQGYEQYF. The DNA of the CDR3 is TGTGCCAGCAGTTACCGCCAGGGGTACGAGCAGTACTTC. The chain couples TRBV6-5 to TRBJ2-7; D is perhaps TRBD1 (6 bases). V lost 2 bases and J lost 4, with 9 bases in between. The CDR3 contains 13 residues. CDR1 and CDR2 from the germline V gene are MNHEY and SVGAGI.